Listed below are T cell receptor beta chains from one sample, sequenced in a study of human T cells and chemical hapten exposure. TCRdb processed the RACE reads anew with MiXCR; each CDR3 protein has one entry. The sample has a few hundred thousand distinct CDR3 sequences; around 5% are singletons. The input for sequencing was whole blood, taken in connection with sensitization to the hapten diphenylcyclopropenone (DPC). All receptors derive from a woman in her 50s with alopecia areata. Some clones in this sample may be carry-over from other donors' samples. CDR3s include the opening cysteine and the closing phenylalanine or tryptophan. Fields, in order: D gene, J gene, V gene, clone size, CDR3 DNA, CDR3 protein. D genes are given only for firm matches. Not every row has a clone size; where given, it reads once, few, many or a size class.

NA	TRBJ2-3	TRBV6-4	many	TGTGCCAGCAGTGCTCCTCCAAACAACACAGATACGCAGTATTTT	CASSAPPNNTDTQYF
TRBD1	TRBJ2-3	TRBV28	many	TGTGCCAGCAGTTCAAAAATCAGGGGGTTGAACACAGATACGCAGTATTTT	CASSSKIRGLNTDTQYF
TRBD1	TRBJ1-1	TRBV12-3/TRBV12-4	many	TGTGCCAGCACTCCAGGGACAGGGAGTAACACTGAAGCTTTCTTT	CASTPGTGSNTEAFF
NA	TRBJ2-6	TRBV10-3	NA	TGTGCCACGAGGGAGTTCCATTCTGGGGCCAACGTCCTGACTTTC	CATREFHSGANVLTF
NA	TRBJ1-6	TRBV5-1	many	TGCGCCAGCAGCCTCCAGGGGCAGAATTCACCCCTCCACTTT	CASSLQGQNSPLHF
TRBD2	TRBJ2-5	TRBV20-1	NA	TGCAGTGCTGACTTTCCGGGGGGAGAAGAGACCCAGTACTTC	CSADFPGGEETQYF
TRBD2	TRBJ2-5	TRBV12-3/TRBV12-4	few	TGTGCCAGCAGTTTAGGGACTAGAACGGAGACCCAGTACTTC	CASSLGTRTETQYF
TRBD2	TRBJ2-7	TRBV27	many	TGTGCCAGCAGTGAGACTAGCGGGAGTTACGAGCAGTACTTC	CASSETSGSYEQYF
TRBD2	TRBJ2-7	TRBV4-2	many	TGTGCCAGCAGCCAAGATTTTCCAGCGGGAGTATACGAGCAGTACTTC	CASSQDFPAGVYEQYF
NA	TRBJ2-7	TRBV12-3/TRBV12-4	few	TGTGCCAGCGGGGAAATTTTAGAGCAGTACTTC	CASGEILEQYF
NA	TRBJ1-1	TRBV5-1	NA	TGCGCCAGCCGGGTTGAGTTAGACACTGAAGCTTTCTTT	CASRVELDTEAFF
TRBD1	TRBJ2-3	TRBV2	NA	TGTGCCAGCAGTGAAGGACAGGGACCCACAGATACGCAGTATTTT	CASSEGQGPTDTQYF
NA	TRBJ1-1	TRBV20-1	many	TGCAGTGCTAGCGCCCTAATGAACACTGAAGCTTTCTTT	CSASALMNTEAFF
NA	TRBJ2-1	TRBV4-1	few	TGCGCCAGCAGCCAAGTATCGGGGGCGACTAATGAGCAGTTCTTC	CASSQVSGATNEQFF
TRBD1	TRBJ1-2	TRBV11-2	few	TGTGCCAGCAGCTCATTACCCAGACAGGGGCGCTACTATGGCTACACCTTC	CASSSLPRQGRYYGYTF
NA	TRBJ1-1	TRBV28	many	TGTGCCAGCAGTTTAGGGGCGGGTCTGAGTACTGAAGCTTTCTTT	CASSLGAGLSTEAFF
NA	TRBJ2-3	TRBV10-3	few	TGTGCCATCAGTGAGTACCATTCTAGCACAGATACGCAGTATTTT	CAISEYHSSTDTQYF
TRBD2	TRBJ2-1	TRBV5-4	few	TGTGCCAGCAGCTTGGGAGGACTGAAACGGGGGGGCAATGAGCAGTTCTTC	CASSLGGLKRGGNEQFF
NA	TRBJ2-3	TRBV5-6	few	TGTGCCTGCCGCGGACCCAGCACAGATACGCAGTATTTT	CACRGPSTDTQYF
TRBD2	TRBJ2-1	TRBV5-1	many	TGCGCCAGCAGCTATCGGACTAGCGGGAGTATGTCCTACAATGAGCAGTTCTTC	CASSYRTSGSMSYNEQFF
NA	TRBJ2-1	TRBV19	NA	TGTGCCAGTAGTATTAGGACTCCCAACAATGAGCAGTTCTTC	CASSIRTPNNEQFF
NA	TRBJ1-3	TRBV29-1	few	TGCAGCGTTGAAGCTAGGGGGGGCTCTGGAAACACCATATATTTT	CSVEARGGSGNTIYF
NA	TRBJ1-1	TRBV2	few	TGTGCCAGCAGGGGGGGAGGGACCACTGAAGCTTTCTTT	CASRGGGTTEAFF
NA	TRBJ2-1	TRBV10-3	few	TGTGCCATCAGTGGGAGGACTGGCAATGAGCAGTTCTTC	CAISGRTGNEQFF
TRBD2	TRBJ2-5	TRBV18	NA	TGTGCCAGCTCACCGTCTCGATGGGAGGGAGAGACCCAGTACTTC	CASSPSRWEGETQYF
TRBD1	TRBJ1-4	TRBV30	NA	TGTGCCTGGAGAAGGACAGGGAAGAGTAATGAAAAACTGTTTTTT	CAWRRTGKSNEKLFF
TRBD2	TRBJ2-2	TRBV9	many	TGTGCCAGCAACAAAGGGGCTAGCGGGGGACTAAACACCGGGGAGCTGTTTTTT	CASNKGASGGLNTGELFF
NA	TRBJ2-7	TRBV2	many	TGTGCCAGCAGTGAAGCCTCGGGGGGCCACCGGAACGAGCAGTACTTC	CASSEASGGHRNEQYF
TRBD1	TRBJ1-3	TRBV5-1	few	TGCGCCAGCAGCGTTGGACAGGTCTCTGGAAACACCATATATTTT	CASSVGQVSGNTIYF
NA	TRBJ2-7	TRBV28	many	TGTGCCAGCGACAGAGCCCGGATCCCCTACGAGCAGTACTTC	CASDRARIPYEQYF
NA	TRBJ2-4	TRBV20-1	many	TGCAGTGCTCCTCCTCAGGGGAGCGCCAAAAACATTCAGTACTTC	CSAPPQGSAKNIQYF
TRBD1	TRBJ2-3	TRBV7-9	NA	TGTGCCAGCAGCTTATGGCGGACCGGGACAGAGACAGATACGCAGTATTTT	CASSLWRTGTETDTQYF
NA	TRBJ1-2	TRBV12-3/TRBV12-4	NA	TGTGCCAGCACCTATACTTCTAACTATGGCTACACCTTC	CASTYTSNYGYTF
NA	TRBJ2-1	TRBV6-5	many	TGTGCCAGCAGTTACTCTCTAGGGGGCAATGAGCAGTTCTTC	CASSYSLGGNEQFF
NA	TRBJ1-2	TRBV2	many	TGTGCCAGCAGTGATCCCTACACGACCTATGGCTACACCTTC	CASSDPYTTYGYTF
TRBD1	TRBJ2-7	TRBV20-1	few	TGCAGTGCCGACAGGGGAACCTACGAGCAGTACTTC	CSADRGTYEQYF
TRBD1	TRBJ2-3	TRBV9	few	TGTGCCAGCAGCGGTATACAGGGGGTCACAGATACGCAGTATTTT	CASSGIQGVTDTQYF
NA	TRBJ2-5	TRBV10-3	many	TGTGCCATCAGTGAGTCCGGTGGGGTACAAGAGACCCAGTACTTC	CAISESGGVQETQYF
TRBD2	TRBJ2-3	TRBV12-3/TRBV12-4	many	TGTGCCAGCAGTTTAGATTCTTGGGCGCTAGCGGGATACACAGATACGCAGTATTTT	CASSLDSWALAGYTDTQYF
TRBD1	TRBJ1-5	TRBV20-1	many	TGCAGTGCTGTCACCAGGGGGCAAGTCAATCAGCCCCAGCATTTT	CSAVTRGQVNQPQHF
NA	TRBJ2-2	TRBV7-3	many	TGTGCCAGCAGCTCGGACTCTGGCGGGGAGCTGTTTTTT	CASSSDSGGELFF
NA	TRBJ1-2	TRBV29-1	many	TGCAGCGTTGAAAGTATCCGTAGGAGGGGTTCCTATGGCTACACCTTC	CSVESIRRRGSYGYTF
NA	TRBJ2-5	TRBV19	many	TGTGCCAGTAGTATAGGATTGGGACTGCAAGAGACCCAGTACTTC	CASSIGLGLQETQYF
NA	TRBJ2-1	TRBV20-1	few	TGCAGTGCTAGGGCGGGGACTGGCAGCCGGGTAGAGCAGTTCTTC	CSARAGTGSRVEQFF